One and the same sample provided the 2 T cell receptor beta chains below, sequenced in a study of technical replicates of blood from a handful of donors (TCRdb year 2017). The method behind the library was the immunoSEQ multiplex PCR assay. Here the immuneACCESS table is served through TCRdb, limited to in-frame sequences with V and J called. Missing clones are a known gap in these copies; in checked studies unresolved V genes cover under half, and the rest lacks a known reason. The sample table lists tens of thousands of clones, about 92% of them with a count of one. 0.35% to 0.45% of the sample belongs to the ten largest clones. Material for sequencing was T cells isolated from PBMCs. The receptors were gathered from a human donor in good health.

This clone has just a few counts. V usage is TRBV5-1 and J usage is TRBJ2-5, with 8 bases aligning to TRBD2. The CDR3 contains 14 residues. Germline V CDR1 and CDR2: SGHRS, YFSETQ. V gave up 2 bases and J gave up 5 bases; unmatched junction bases: 5. CDR3 protein: CASSFGRGTETQYF. Here the CDR3 DNA reads TGCGCCAGCAGCTTCGGGAGGGGTACCGAGACCCAGTACTTC. Full variable domain (outside the CDR3, taken from reference TRBV5-1 and TRBJ2-5): KAGVTQTPRYLIKTRGQQVTLSCSPISGHRSVSWYQQTPGQGLQFLFEYFSETQRNKGNFPGRFSGRQFSNSRSEMNVSTLELGDSALYLCASSFGRGTETQYFGPGTRLLVL.

V is TRBV27 and J is TRBJ2-5; 7 bases align to TRBD2. The V segment lost 5 bases and the J segment 7 bases; nucleotides outside the gene matches: 10. Germline V gene lookup returns CDR1 MNHEY and CDR2 SMNVEV (reference sequence). The CDR3 runs 14 residues. CDR3 bases: TGTGCCAGCAGTCCCGGGACTAATACGCGGACCCAGTACTTC. It encodes CASSPGTNTRTQYF.